Listed below are T cell receptor beta chains from one sample, sequenced in a study of response to subunit inactivated influenza vaccine. TCRdb processed the RT-PCR reads anew with MiXCR; each CDR3 protein has one entry. This table holds hundreds of thousands of distinct CDR3 sequences, under 9% found once. This specimen consisted of PBMCs from blood, obtained less than 30 months after vaccination. Source of these receptors: a man between 45 and 75 years old who received an inactivated influenza vaccine. The CDR3 runs from the conserved cysteine through the conserved F or W. The D gene is left open where the match is weak. Not all rows give a size; the values are once, few, many and, for expanded clones, a class.

size	V	J	D	CDR3	DNA
few	TRBV10-3	TRBJ2-6	TRBD1	CAIQTGGNSGANVLTF	TGTGCCATCCAGACAGGGGGAAACTCTGGGGCCAACGTCCTGACTTTC
NA	TRBV2	TRBJ2-1	TRBD2	CASSVWTSGSRNEQFF	TGTGCCAGCAGCGTTTGGACTAGCGGGAGCAGAAATGAGCAGTTCTTC
NA	TRBV3-1	TRBJ2-7	TRBD2	CASSQALAGSSYEQYF	TGTGCCAGCAGCCAGGCACTAGCGGGTAGCTCCTACGAGCAGTACTTC
few	TRBV28	TRBJ2-5	NA	CASRPNRVGETQYF	TGTGCCAGCAGACCGAACAGGGTCGGAGAGACCCAGTACTTC
few	TRBV3-1	TRBJ1-5	NA	CASSPTGFSQPQHF	TGTGCCAGCAGCCCCACAGGGTTTTCCCAGCCCCAGCATTTT
NA	TRBV15	TRBJ1-6	NA	CATSPTRSSNSPLHF	TGTGCCACCAGCCCCACGAGGTCGTCGAATTCACCCCTCCACTTT
many	TRBV6-1	TRBJ1-3	TRBD1	CASRETGGSGNTIYF	TGTGCCAGCAGGGAAACAGGGGGTTCTGGAAACACCATATATTTT
NA	TRBV30	TRBJ2-7	NA	CAWSSSGTAGSEQYF	TGTGCCTGGAGTAGCTCCGGGACTGCGGGGTCCGAGCAGTACTTC
NA	TRBV7-6	TRBJ2-5	TRBD2	CASSLVASGVKETQYF	TGTGCCAGCAGCTTAGTGGCTAGCGGGGTCAAAGAGACCCAGTACTTC
NA	TRBV12-3/TRBV12-4	TRBJ1-3	NA	CAIRASSGNTIYF	TGTGCCATCAGGGCTAGCTCTGGAAACACCATATATTTT
few	TRBV6-2/TRBV6-3	TRBJ1-2	NA	CASRTAGAYGYTF	TGTGCCAGCAGGACGGCCGGGGCCTATGGCTACACCTTC
few	TRBV20-1	TRBJ2-5	NA	CSARGWQETQYF	TGCAGTGCTAGAGGGTGGCAAGAGACCCAGTACTTC
few	TRBV12-3/TRBV12-4	TRBJ1-1	NA	CASSFLTRKNTEAFF	TGTGCCAGCAGTTTCTTAACTCGAAAGAACACTGAAGCTTTCTTT
many	TRBV3-1	TRBJ2-3	TRBD2	CASSPLPLAGGADTQYF	TGTGCCAGCAGCCCCCTCCCCCTAGCGGGAGGGGCTGATACGCAGTATTTT
many	TRBV7-9	TRBJ2-1	NA	CASRGPNNEQFF	TGTGCCAGCAGGGGGCCAAACAATGAGCAGTTCTTC
few	TRBV21-1	TRBJ2-4	NA	CASSRRQGQGNIQYF	TGTGCCAGCAGCCGCCGACAGGGCCAGGGAAACATTCAGTACTTC
many	TRBV29-1	TRBJ2-3	NA	CSAGSNVADTQYF	TGCAGCGCCGGATCCAACGTTGCAGATACGCAGTATTTT
many	TRBV10-3	TRBJ2-3	TRBD1	CAISESDRVGTDTQYF	TGTGCCATCAGTGAGTCAGACAGGGTGGGCACAGATACGCAGTATTTT
few	TRBV6-2/TRBV6-3	TRBJ2-1	NA	CASSYRQGRNEQFF	TGTGCCAGCAGTTATAGGCAGGGTAGGAATGAGCAGTTCTTC
NA	TRBV6-5	TRBJ1-3	NA	CASSYRRSRGSGNTIYF	TGTGCCAGCAGTTACCGCAGAAGCCGGGGTTCTGGAAACACCATATATTTT
NA	TRBV7-2	TRBJ2-5	NA	CASSLVAGYTETQYF	TGTGCCAGCAGCTTAGTGGCAGGGTATACGGAGACCCAGTACTTC
many	TRBV10-2	TRBJ1-6	TRBD1	CARPAGQGYYNSPLHF	TGCGCCAGGCCGGCGGGACAGGGGTATTATAATTCACCCCTCCACTTT
NA	TRBV28	TRBJ2-1	TRBD2	CASSLEGTRWNEQFF	TGTGCCAGCAGTTTAGAAGGGACTAGGTGGAATGAGCAGTTCTTC
many	TRBV28	TRBJ2-7	NA	CASSRRRYEQYF	TGTGCCAGCAGTCGACGTCGCTACGAGCAGTACTTC
few	TRBV21-1	TRBJ2-5	NA	CASSPLLHRQGALKETQYF	TGTGCCAGCAGCCCTCTCCTACATCGACAGGGGGCACTTAAAGAGACCCAGTACTTC